A single sample is the source of the 24 T cell receptor beta chains below, sequenced in a study of T cell repertoires in cytomegalovirus infection. TCRdb ran MiXCR on the reads and lists one entry per CDR3 protein. Of under 450,000 distinct CDR3 sequences in the sample, roughly a third were seen once. These receptors' antigens are unknown. This specimen was cultured PBMCs, taken from culture after CMV antigen stimulation. The receptors shown here come from a human donor in good health (CMV status not recorded). Some clones in this sample may be carry-over from other donors' samples.

This clonotype was seen more than once but under ten times. The CDR3 spells CASSLASSKRNTQYF. The DNA of the CDR3 is TGTGCCAGCAGCTTAGCTAGCAGTAAGAGAAATACGCAGTATTTT. The chain is built from TRBV7-9 and TRBJ2-3; D is undetermined. Trimming removed 0 bases at V and 7 bases at J, with 14 bases between. CDR3 size: 15 residues. Germline V CDR1 and CDR2: SEHNR, FQNEAQ (reference sequence). The whole variable domain, filled in from reference TRBV7-9 and TRBJ2-3, reads DTGVSQNPRHKITKRGQNVTFRCDPISEHNRLYWYRQTLGQGPEFLTYFQNEAQLEKSRLLSDRFSAERPKGSFSTLEIQRTEQGDSAMYLCASSLASSKRNTQYFGPGTRLTVL.

The genes are TRBV7-9 and TRBJ2-1; the match to TRBD2 covers 12 bases. Germline trimming cut 5 bases from V and 6 bases from J; bases unmatched to any gene: 2. Germline V CDR1 and CDR2: SEHNR, FQNEAQ (reference sequence). The CDR3 length is 14 residues. The CDR3 bases are TGTGCCAGCAGCCAGACTAGCGGGAGCAATGAGCAGTTCTTC. This sequence encodes CASSQTSGSNEQFF.

As DNA, the CDR3 is TGTGCCACCAGTGAACTTAAGACTAGCGGGAACAATGAGCAGTTCTTC. It encodes CATSELKTSGNNEQFF. This chain uses TRBV24-1 with TRBJ2-1; 11 bases match TRBD2. After removal of 4 bases from V and 5 bases from J, the junction contained 6 bases not matched to a gene. The CDR3 has 16 amino acids. From germline, CDR1 is KGHDR and CDR2 SFDVKD.

The chain is built from TRBV19 and TRBJ1-1; 9 bases are a match to TRBD1. The V gene's germline CDR1 is LNHDA and CDR2 SQIVND (reference sequence). This CDR3 has 14 amino acids. After removal of 7 bases from V and 4 bases from J, the junction contained 7 bases not matched to a gene. This CDR3 is CASTLQGAVTEAFF. CDR3 nucleotides: TGTGCCAGTACCCTACAGGGGGCGGTCACTGAAGCTTTCTTT. Full variable domain (outside the CDR3, taken from reference TRBV19 and TRBJ1-1): DGGITQSPKYLFRKEGQNVTLSCEQNLNHDAMYWYRQDPGQGLRLIYYSQIVNDFQKGDIAEGYSVSREKKESFPLTVTSAQKNPTAFYLCASTLQGAVTEAFFGQGTRLTVV.

This clonotype occurred a few times. The chain uses TRBV7-2 and TRBJ1-6; 7 nucleotides agree with TRBD1. J was trimmed by 10 bases and V by 6 bases; bases with no gene match: 12. The CDR3 spans 15 residues. Germline V gene sequence: CDR1 SGHTA, CDR2 FQGNSA. CDR3 residues: CASSFRTGQGSPLHF. The CDR3 DNA reads as TGTGCCAGCAGTTTTCGGACAGGCCAGGGGTCACCCCTCCACTTT. Full variable domain (missing parts from reference TRBV7-2 and TRBJ1-6): GAGVSQSPSNKVTEKGKDVELRCDPISGHTALYWYRQSLGQGLEFLIYFQGNSAPDKSGLPSDRFSAERTGGSVSTLTIQRTQQEDSAVYLCASSFRTGQGSPLHFGNGTRLTVT.

This clonotype was seen at least ten times. The chain links TRBV7-2 to TRBJ2-3; 8 nucleotides line up with TRBD2. CDR1 is SGHTA and CDR2 is FQGNSA in the germline V gene. The V segment lost 0 bases and the J segment 6 bases; nucleotides outside the gene matches: 5. CDR3 size: 15 residues. The CDR3 DNA is TGTGCCAGCAGCTTAGCAGGACTAGCAGCGGATACGCAGTATTTT. Protein product: CASSLAGLAADTQYF.

The chain joins TRBV18 to TRBJ1-1; D call uncertain. The CDR3 totals 18 residues. Germline CDR1 is KGHSH and CDR2 is LQKENI. Trimming took 0 bases from V and 6 from J, leaving 23 bases between them. The CDR3 protein is CASSPPPIGVQGGSEAFF. The CDR3 DNA is TGTGCCAGCTCACCACCACCTATCGGGGTTCAAGGTGGCTCTGAAGCTTTCTTT.

In its sample, this clonotype was seen a few times. The chain employs TRBV19 and TRBJ1-2; no reliable D call. Trimming took off 6 bases at V and 2 bases at J, with 13 bases between the two ends. This CDR3 has 14 amino acids. Germline V gives CDR1 LNHDA, CDR2 SQIVND (reference sequence). CDR3 nucleotides: TGTGCCAGTAGCCTAAACCCAACGAACTATGGCTACACCTTC. As protein: CASSLNPTNYGYTF.

This clonotype was seen only a few times. This chain uses TRBV7-6 with TRBJ1-5; D not certain. CDR3 length equals 15 residues. V was trimmed by 0 bases and J by 6 bases, leaving 12 bases between them. Germline V lookup: CDR1 SGHVS, CDR2 FNYEAQ. The CDR3 reads CASSLAGMAGQPQHF. For the CDR3, the DNA is TGTGCCAGCAGCTTAGCGGGGATGGCAGGTCAGCCCCAGCATTTT.

This clonotype was counted a few times. The rearrangement joins TRBV11-2 to TRBJ2-1, with 10 bases matching TRBD2. Germline CDR1 SGHAT, CDR2 FQNNGV. This CDR3 spans 14 amino acids. The V and J ends lost 8 bases and 10 bases, in that order; junction bases with no gene match: 11. The CDR3 sequence: CASGRASGSHEQFF. In DNA form, the CDR3 reads TGTGCCAGCGGACGGGCTAGCGGGAGCCACGAGCAGTTCTTC.

The chain uses TRBV6-1 and TRBJ2-5; 8 nucleotides agree with TRBD1. This CDR3 region has 18 residues. With 5 bases clipped from V and 5 bases from J, the junction kept 19 bases outside the gene matches. From germline, CDR1 is MNHNS and CDR2 SASEGT. The CDR3 protein is CASSFTTQGAVQGETQYF. The CDR3 region has the DNA TGTGCCAGCAGTTTCACTACCCAGGGGGCAGTCCAGGGGGAGACCCAGTACTTC.

The chain recombines TRBV6-2 or TRBV6-3 with TRBJ2-5, with 11 bases fitting TRBD2. The CDR3 totals 17 residues. Germline V gene sequence: CDR1 MNHEY, CDR2 SVGEGT. J lost 5 bases, V lost 6 bases, and 14 bases had no gene match. CDR3 loop: CASRNGIAGGPIETQYF. The CDR3 DNA reads as TGTGCCAGCAGAAACGGAATAGCGGGAGGGCCGATTGAGACCCAGTACTTC.

The chain links TRBV6-2 or TRBV6-3 to TRBJ2-2; D is unresolved. Trimming removed 2 bases at V and 6 bases at J, with 10 bases between. The CDR3 extends over 14 amino acids. CDR1 is MNHEY and CDR2 is SVGEGT in the germline V gene. This chain's CDR3 is CASSYTDNAGELFF. CDR3 DNA: TGTGCCAGCAGTTACACTGACAATGCCGGGGAGCTGTTTTTT.

Only a few counts were recorded for this clonotype. The CDR3 coding sequence is TGTGCCAGCACGGGGCCCAGGACTGAGCAGTTCTTC. It encodes CASTGPRTEQFF. The chain uses TRBV6-1 and TRBJ2-1, with D perhaps TRBD1 or TRBD2 (5 bases each). Between the trimmed V and J ends, which lost 7 bases and 9 bases, there was a span of 13 bases. Germline loops: CDR1 MNHNS, CDR2 SASEGT. There are 12 residues in the CDR3.

The chain recombines TRBV7-2 with TRBJ1-2; TRBD1 matches at 7 bases. CDR1 SGHTA and CDR2 FQGNSA come from the germline V gene. After removal of 5 bases from V and 13 bases from J, the junction contained 13 bases not matched to a gene. This CDR3 has 13 amino acids. DNA of the CDR3: TGTGCCAGCAGCCAAACGTCCGACAGGGATCGCACCTTC. The encoded protein is CASSQTSDRDRTF.

The chain joins TRBV30 to TRBJ1-4; TRBD1 matches at 9 bases. Germline loops: CDR1 GTSNPN, CDR2 SVGIG (reference sequence). The CDR3 contains 12 residues. The V gene end was trimmed by 8 bases and the J gene end by 7 bases; junction bases not matched to a gene: 5. The CDR3 region is CAADRGSEKLFF. In DNA form, the CDR3 reads TGTGCCGCGGACAGGGGCAGTGAAAAACTGTTTTTT. The variable domain in full, with the rest retrieved from reference TRBV30 and TRBJ1-4, is SQTIHQWPATLVQPVGSPLSLECTVEGTSNPNLYWYRQAAGRGLQLLFYSVGIGQISSEVPQNLSASRPQDRQFILSSKKLLLSDSGFYLCAADRGSEKLFFGSGTQLSVL.

This clonotype has a count of ten or more. The rearrangement joins TRBV7-2 to TRBJ2-4, with D maybe TRBD1 (6 bases). CDR1 SGHTA and CDR2 FQGNSA come from the germline V gene. The CDR3 runs to 16 residues. Trimming took 2 bases from V and 4 from J, leaving 15 bases between them. The CDR3 here is CASSLSLGQRKNIQYF. CDR3 DNA sequence: TGTGCCAGCAGCTTATCTCTCGGACAGAGGAAAAACATTCAGTACTTC.

J is TRBJ2-5 and V is TRBV4-1; 8 positions agree with TRBD1. Per the germline V gene, CDR1 is MGHRA and CDR2 is YSYEKL. The CDR3 loop spans 14 amino acids. The ends lost 3 bases at V and 7 bases at J; junction bases unmatched: 7. The CDR3: CASSQADRDATQYF. The CDR3 coding sequence is TGCGCCAGCAGCCAGGCGGACAGGGATGCGACCCAGTACTTC.

This clonotype was recorded a few times. This rearrangement joins TRBV10-3 to TRBJ2-7; D gene uncertain. Germline V CDR1 and CDR2: ENHRY, SYGVKD. V lost 6 bases and J 2 bases, leaving 11 bases between the germline ends. This CDR3 has 13 residues. The CDR3 DNA reads TGTGCCATCAGACCAGACACAACCTACGAGCAGTACGTC. Protein sequence: CAIRPDTTYEQYV.

This chain links TRBV7-2 with TRBJ2-1, with D possibly matching TRBD2 (5 bases). The CDR3 is 13 residues long. Per germline, CDR1 SGHTA and CDR2 FQGNSA. With 4 bases removed from V and 9 bases from J, the gap between germline ends came to 13 bases. CDR3 bases: TGTGCCAGCAGCTCCGTCCGGAGCGGTGAGCAGTTCTTC. As protein: CASSSVRSGEQFF. Combining the CDR3 with reference TRBV7-2 and TRBJ2-1 gives the whole variable domain GAGVSQSPSNKVTEKGKDVELRCDPISGHTALYWYRQSLGQGLEFLIYFQGNSAPDKSGLPSDRFSAERTGGSVSTLTIQRTQQEDSAVYLCASSSVRSGEQFFGPGTRLTVL.

The rearrangement links TRBV7-2 to TRBJ1-6; D is possibly TRBD1 (5 bases). CDR1 and CDR2 (germline): SGHTA, FQGNSA. The CDR3 sequence is 15 residues long. Trimming stripped 8 bases from V and 7 bases from J, with 18 bases between. CDR3 protein: CASGLSAGSNSPLHF. Here the CDR3 DNA reads TGTGCCAGCGGCCTCTCGGCAGGGAGCAATTCACCCCTCCACTTT.

The sample holds many counts of this clonotype. The V and J genes are TRBV7-8 and TRBJ2-3, with unresolved D. This CDR3 is 13 amino acids long. Between the trimmed V and J ends, which lost 5 bases and 3 bases, there was a span of 9 bases. Germline loops: CDR1 SGHVS, CDR2 FQNEAQ. The CDR3 bases are TGTGCCAGCAGCCTTTCCCAGACAGATACGCAGTATTTT. Translating it yields CASSLSQTDTQYF.

This clonotype was seen just once. The chain carries TRBV20-1 and TRBJ1-6; 7 bases are a match to TRBD1. In germline, CDR1 is DFQATT, CDR2 SNEGSKA (reference sequence). V gave up 1 base and J gave up 10 bases; unmatched junction bases: 7. The CDR3 is 14 amino acids. CDR3 protein: CSARGGGPRSPLHF. In nucleotides, the CDR3 is TGCAGTGCTAGAGGAGGGGGCCCAAGATCACCCCTCCACTTT.

This clonotype occurred many times. This chain connects TRBV18 to TRBJ2-3; TRBD2 is a possible D gene (5 bases). Germline V gives CDR1 KGHSH, CDR2 LQKENI. Trimming removed 1 base from V and 4 bases from J, with 9 bases in between. This CDR3 is 14 amino acids long. The CDR3 nucleotides read TGTGCCAGCTCACCACTCCGCGGGCCAGATACGCAGTATTTT. Translation: CASSPLRGPDTQYF.